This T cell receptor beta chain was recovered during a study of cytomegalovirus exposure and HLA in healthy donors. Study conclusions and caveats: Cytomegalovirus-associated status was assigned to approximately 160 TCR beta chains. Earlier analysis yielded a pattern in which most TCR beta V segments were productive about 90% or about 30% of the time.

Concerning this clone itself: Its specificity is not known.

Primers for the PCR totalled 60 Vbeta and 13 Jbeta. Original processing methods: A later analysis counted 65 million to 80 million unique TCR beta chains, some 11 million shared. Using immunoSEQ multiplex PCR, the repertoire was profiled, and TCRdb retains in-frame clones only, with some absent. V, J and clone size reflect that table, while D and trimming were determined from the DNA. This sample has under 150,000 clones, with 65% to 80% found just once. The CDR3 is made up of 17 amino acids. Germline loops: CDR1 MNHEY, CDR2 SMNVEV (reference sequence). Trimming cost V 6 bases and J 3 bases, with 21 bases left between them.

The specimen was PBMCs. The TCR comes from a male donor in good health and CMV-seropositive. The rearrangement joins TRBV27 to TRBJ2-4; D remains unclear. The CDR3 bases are TGTGCCAGCAGCCCGAACCCAGCCGCGGTGGGCAAAAACATTCAGTACTTC. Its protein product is CASSPNPAAVGKNIQYF.